The 27 T cell receptor beta chains below come from one sample, sequenced in a study of beta chain features in type 1 diabetes (dated by TCRdb to 2017 to 2018). Library method: the immunoSEQ multiplex PCR assay. The entire amount of isolated RNA was reverse transcribed using the High Capacity cDNA Reverse Transcription Kit, so the sequenced TCRB transcripts were expressed ones. TCRdb mirrors the immuneACCESS table, restricted to in-frame sequences. Some clones are absent from its copies; in checked studies, under half trace to an unresolved V gene, and the reason for the others is unknown. This sample lists 450,000 or so clones; about 10% were detected once. The biggest ten clones account for roughly 0.046% of the sample. The sequenced sample consisted of naive CD4+ T cells from blood. This sample's cell subset or site label indicates: true naive CD4+ T cells. The source of these receptors is a woman aged 18-35 years in good health.

This clone was observed a few times. The chain employs TRBV5-4 and TRBJ2-1; 16 nucleotides align to TRBD2. Unmatched junction bases numbered 7, after V lost 10 bases and J lost 9 bases. The CDR3 spans 14 residues. The germline CDR1 and CDR2 sequences are SGHNT and YYREEE (reference sequence). Here the CDR3 DNA reads TGTGCCGGAACGGGACTAGCGGGAGGGGGTGAGCAGTTCTTC. Amino acids: CAGTGLAGGGEQFF.

The chain recombines TRBV5-5 with TRBJ2-2; 7 bases match TRBD1. This CDR3 contains 13 residues. Germline loops: CDR1 SGHKS, CDR2 YYEKEE (reference sequence). V was pared by 4 bases and J by 6 bases, with 3 bases of the junction left unmatched. The CDR3 sequence: CASSRTGPGELFF. In nucleotides, the CDR3 is TGTGCCAGCAGCCGGACAGGCCCCGGGGAGCTGTTTTTT.

This clone was recorded a few times. V is TRBV29-1 and J is TRBJ2-5; D perhaps matches TRBD2 (7 bases). This CDR3 is built from 11 residues. The V end lost 6 bases, the J end lost 11 bases, and 16 bases lay between the germline ends. Germline V gene sequence: CDR1 SQVTM, CDR2 ANQGSEA. In nucleotides, the CDR3 is TGCAGCGTGGGGGGGGCCGGTGAGCAGTACTTC. This gives the protein CSVGGAGEQYF.

The chain employs TRBV5-1 and TRBJ1-1; D call uncertain. V lost 0 bases to trimming and J lost 4 bases, with 7 bases between them. The CDR3 runs 13 residues. The germline V gene encodes CDR1 SGHRS and CDR2 YFSETQ. The CDR3 DNA follows: TGCGCCAGCAGCTTGGCCCCAGGCACTGAAGCTTTCTTT. This codes for CASSLAPGTEAFF.

The genes are TRBV18 and TRBJ2-7; 9 positions match TRBD1. The length of the CDR3 is 17 residues. Losses at the gene ends were 3 bases for V and 0 bases for J; bases not matched to a gene: 9. Per the germline V gene, CDR1 is KGHSH and CDR2 is LQKENI. CDR3 sequence: CASSPGTGISSSYEQYF. CDR3 sequence (DNA): TGTGCCAGCTCACCCGGGACAGGGATCTCCAGCTCCTACGAGCAGTACTTC.

This clone occurred a few times. V is TRBV10-3 and J is TRBJ2-7; 12 nucleotides agree with TRBD2. The CDR3 extends over 14 amino acids. Germline CDR1 ENHRY, CDR2 SYGVKD. The junction had 6 bases not matched to a gene; V was cut back by 6 bases and J by 6 bases. The CDR3 here is CAISRLAGASEQYF. The DNA for the CDR3 is TGTGCCATCAGCCGACTAGCGGGAGCATCCGAGCAGTACTTC.

This clone was counted only a few times. The DNA of the CDR3 is TGTGCCAGCTCACCACGGACAGGGGACACTGAAGCTTTCTTT. The encoded protein is CASSPRTGDTEAFF. This chain joins TRBV18 and TRBJ1-1; 9 bases line up with TRBD1. Germline-derived CDR1 and CDR2 are KGHSH and LQKENI. The V gene end was trimmed by 1 base and the J gene end by 3 bases; junction bases not matched to a gene: 0. CDR3 length: 14 residues.

The chain combines TRBV6-1 with TRBJ1-2; no reliable D call. CDR1 is MNHNS and CDR2 is SASEGT in the germline V gene. The V end lost 7 bases, the J end lost 7 bases, and 13 bases lay between the germline ends. There are 12 residues in the CDR3. The DNA for the CDR3 is TGTGCCAGCATCTCCTGGGGTTCTGGCTACACCTTC. It codes for CASISWGSGYTF.

This clone came up many times. The chain carries TRBV2 and TRBJ2-5; D not resolved. Germline-derived CDR1 and CDR2 are SNHLY and FYNNEI. Trimming stripped 4 bases from V and 4 bases from J, with 10 bases between. The CDR3 totals 13 residues. As DNA, the CDR3 is TGTGCCAGCAGTGGGTTAGCCCCAGAGACCCAGTACTTC. Its protein is CASSGLAPETQYF. The full variable domain, its missing parts supplied by reference TRBV2 and TRBJ2-5, is EPEVTQTPSHQVTQMGQEVILRCVPISNHLYFYWYRQILGQKVEFLVSFYNNEISEKSEIFDDQFSVERPDGSNFTLKIRSTKLEDSAMYFCASSGLAPETQYFGPGTRLLVL.

This clone has only a few counts. The CDR3 region is CASSPTETNTEAFF. The DNA for the CDR3 is TGTGCCAGCAGTCCGACAGAGACGAACACTGAAGCTTTCTTT. The genes are TRBV2 and TRBJ1-1, with D perhaps TRBD1 (5 bases). V lost 5 bases and J 1 base, leaving 11 bases between the germline ends. The CDR3 loop spans 14 amino acids. Germline V gene lookup returns CDR1 SNHLY and CDR2 FYNNEI.

The chain joins TRBV15 to TRBJ2-3; D not certain. The CDR3 covers 13 residues. CDR1 is LNHNV, CDR2 YYDKDF, per germline (reference sequence). The V gene lost 3 bases and the J gene lost 6 bases, with 10 bases spanning the gap. The CDR3 protein is CATSSISGDTQYF. In DNA, the CDR3 is TGTGCCACCAGCAGTATAAGTGGTGATACGCAGTATTTT.

This clone was observed a few times. The chain links TRBV19 to TRBJ2-7; 9 bases line up with TRBD1. This CDR3 spans 13 amino acids. V dropped 5 bases and J dropped 6; count of bases not matched to a gene: 5. Germline CDR1 reads LNHDA; CDR2 reads SQIVND (reference sequence). The CDR3 reads CASSRQGVTEQYF. The CDR3 DNA reads TGTGCCAGTAGTCGACAGGGGGTTACCGAGCAGTACTTC.

V is TRBV4-3 and J is TRBJ2-1, with 12 bases lining up with TRBD2. V lost 1 base to trimming and J lost 9 bases; unmatched junction nucleotides: 7. This CDR3 comprises 16 residues. Germline CDR1 is LGHNA and CDR2 is YSLEER. Here the CDR3 DNA reads TGCGCCAGCAGCCAAGTCCTAGCGGGGGGGCCGGTTGAGCAGTTCTTC. As protein: CASSQVLAGGPVEQFF.

The V gene is TRBV10-3, the J gene TRBJ2-1, with D maybe TRBD1 (5 bases). Germline CDR1 ENHRY, CDR2 SYGVKD. This CDR3 comprises 12 residues. V was pared by 5 bases and J by 5 bases, with 7 bases between. The CDR3 region has the DNA TGTGCCATCAGTCAGGGTGACAATGAGCAGTTCTTC. Its protein product is CAISQGDNEQFF.

This clone came up a few times. The gene calls are TRBV29-1 and TRBJ1-1; maybe TRBD1 (6 bases). Germline V lookup: CDR1 SQVTM, CDR2 ANQGSEA. The V end lost 3 bases, the J end lost 11 bases, and 28 bases lay between the germline ends. This CDR3 region has 16 residues. CDR3 in DNA: TGCAGCGTTGACAAGAGGGGGAGAGGTATCGGGTTCGCGGCTTTCTTT. Protein product: CSVDKRGRGIGFAAFF.

This clone was picked up a small number of times. This chain joins TRBV7-3 and TRBJ2-2; D is ambiguous. Trimming took 4 bases from V and 4 from J, leaving 13 bases between them. This CDR3 has 15 residues. CDR1 and CDR2 (germline): SGHTA, FQGTGA. DNA for the CDR3: TGTGCCAGCAGCTCCCAAGGGCCGAGCACCGGGGAGCTGTTTTTT. It is translated as CASSSQGPSTGELFF.

This clone was detected a few times. The CDR3, as DNA: TGTGCCAGCAGCCGGGACGGACATCAAGAGACCCAGTACTTC. Translating it yields CASSRDGHQETQYF. This sequence joins TRBV7-9 and TRBJ2-5; D assignment may be TRBD1 or TRBD2 (5 bases each). V lost 5 bases and J lost 2, with 12 bases in between. The CDR3 contains 14 residues. Germline V gene data show CDR1 as SEHNR and CDR2 as FQNEAQ (reference sequence).

This clone has only a few counts. The CDR3 DNA follows: TGTGCCAGCAGCTTAGCCCAGAGGAGGTCACCCCTCCACTTT. Protein: CASSLAQRRSPLHF. The rearrangement links TRBV7-2 to TRBJ1-6; D remains unclear. The CDR3 loop spans 14 amino acids. Germline V gene lookup returns CDR1 SGHTA and CDR2 FQGNSA. V lost 0 bases and J lost 10, with 10 bases in between.

The table lists this clone with a few counts. The CDR3 spells CASSFDRVVNNEQFF. In nucleotides, the CDR3 is TGTGCCAGCAGTTTCGACAGGGTGGTTAACAATGAGCAGTTCTTC. The chain has TRBV2 and TRBJ2-1; 7 bases are a match to TRBD1. The CDR3 consists of 15 residues. V shed 5 bases, J shed 5 bases, and the junction held 9 bases outside the gene matches. CDR1 and CDR2 from the germline V gene are SNHLY and FYNNEI.

The chain combines TRBV6-1 with TRBJ2-3; no clear D gene. Germline V gene sequence: CDR1 MNHNS, CDR2 SASEGT. Trimming stripped 10 bases from V and 0 bases from J, with 14 bases between. The CDR3 spans 14 residues. CDR3 DNA sequence: TGTGCCACCCTGACGGACCCTAGCACAGATACGCAGTATTTT. It encodes CATLTDPSTDTQYF.

This clone was detected only a few times. The rearrangement uses TRBV7-9 and TRBJ2-2, with 9 bases that match TRBD1. CDR1 and CDR2 (germline): SEHNR, FQNEAQ (reference sequence). CDR3 length: 17 amino acids. Trimming removed 5 bases from V and 3 bases from J; junction bases left unmatched: 10. The CDR3 is CASSPKSGTGYTGELFF. The CDR3 bases are TGTGCCAGCAGCCCTAAATCCGGGACAGGGTACACCGGGGAGCTGTTTTTT. Variable domain in full (rest from reference TRBV7-9 and TRBJ2-2): DTGVSQNPRHKITKRGQNVTFRCDPISEHNRLYWYRQTLGQGPEFLTYFQNEAQLEKSRLLSDRFSAERPKGSFSTLEIQRTEQGDSAMYLCASSPKSGTGYTGELFFGEGSRLTVL.

This clone was found a few times. The chain has TRBV10-3 and TRBJ2-1, with D uncertain. Germline V CDR1 and CDR2: ENHRY, SYGVKD. V was trimmed by 4 bases and J by 7 bases, leaving 11 bases between them. This CDR3 has 13 residues. The DNA for the CDR3 is TGTGCCATCAGTGTTGGCTACCTAAATGAGCAGTTCTTC. This gives the protein CAISVGYLNEQFF.

CDR3 amino acids: CASSLDSQGPRAQYF. The CDR3, as DNA: TGTGCCAGCAGCTTAGATTCGCAGGGACCCCGGGCGCAGTACTTC. This sequence joins TRBV7-2 and TRBJ2-7, with D perhaps given as TRBD1 or TRBD2 (5 bases each). CDR1 SGHTA and CDR2 FQGNSA come from the germline V gene. The CDR3 runs 15 residues. The V end lost 1 base, the J end lost 9 bases, and 19 bases lay between the germline ends.

The chain uses TRBV27 and TRBJ2-6, with TRBD1 identical over 7 bases. This CDR3 contains 15 residues. CDR1 and CDR2 (germline): MNHEY, SMNVEV (reference sequence). V was clipped by 7 bases and J by 2 bases; unmatched bases: 5. The CDR3 nucleotides are TGTGCCAGCAATCGACAGGGTGCTGGGGCCAACGTCCTGACTTTC. Protein: CASNRQGAGANVLTF.

This chain joins TRBV7-2 and TRBJ1-1; 11 bases agree with TRBD1. V lost 5 bases and J lost 4; bases outside the gene matches: 6. Germline V CDR1 and CDR2: SGHTA, FQGNSA. The length of the CDR3 is 15 residues. This CDR3 is CASSKDRGPGTEAFF. CDR3 nucleotide sequence: TGTGCCAGCAGCAAGGACAGGGGGCCGGGCACTGAAGCTTTCTTT.

V and J are TRBV5-1 and TRBJ2-1, with unresolved D. Germline assignment: CDR1 SGHRS and CDR2 YFSETQ. Deletions cut 5 bases from V and 0 bases from J, with 12 bases between. This CDR3 spans 15 amino acids. The CDR3 reads CASSKMLGSYNEQFF. CDR3 sequence (DNA): TGCGCCAGCAGTAAGATGTTGGGCTCCTACAATGAGCAGTTCTTC.

The sample holds a few counts of this clone. The chain joins TRBV15 to TRBJ2-1; D gene uncertain. The V end lost 0 bases, the J end lost 3 bases, and 9 bases lay between the germline ends. This CDR3 region has 15 residues. Germline V gene sequence: CDR1 LNHNV, CDR2 YYDKDF (reference sequence). CDR3 coding DNA: TGTGCCACCAGCAGAGAACGGAACTACTACAATGAGCAGTTCTTC. It yields the protein CATSRERNYYNEQFF.